This T cell receptor (beta chain) originates from a study of cytomegalovirus exposure and HLA in healthy donors. General observations from the study: Later analysis associated a missense DCLRE1C variant with TCR beta V- and J-gene trimming. Available immune exposure information covered CMV serostatus only.

The ends were cut back, 2 bases at V and 2 bases at J, with 6 bases in the middle. Germline assignment: CDR1 SNHLY and CDR2 FYNNEI. This CDR3 has 13 amino acids. Comment on this clone: The target antigen is unknown.

The PCR employed 60 Vbeta primers together with 13 Jbeta primers. Per the original methods: The count from a later analysis was tens of millions of unique TCR beta chains, some 11 million of them shared. The protocol was immunoSEQ multiplex PCR, while the TCRdb copy is restricted to in-frame clones and leaves out a portion. D and trimming were read from the DNA, whereas the V and J calls and clone size are those reported in that table. This sample has under 200,000 clones, with approximately 79% found just once. Although they were nominally healthy when sampled, donors likely had unrecorded immune exposures.

The sequence was obtained from a woman in her thirties or forties in good health and CMV-seronegative. This chain joins TRBV2 and TRBJ1-2; D is unclear. The sample was PBMCs. In nucleotides, the CDR3 is TGTGCCAGCAGTGAATCGCGGAACTATGGCTACACCTTC. The encoded protein is CASSESRNYGYTF.